A selection of T cell receptor beta chains follows, all from one sample in a study of blood T cell repertoires in COVID-19. Libraries were prepared by immunoSEQ multiplex PCR; TCRdb keeps only in-frame clonotypes and omits some of them. There are more than 250,000 clones in the sample; roughly 88% occur only once, and over 1% lies in the top ten. The sample taken for sequencing was PBMCs or T cells enriched from blood (not recorded which). The receptors shown here come from a woman between 35 and 50 years old with acute COVID-19. Each CDR3 is given with its conserved first and last residue. The order of the fields is V gene, J gene, D gene, clone size, CDR3 protein, CDR3 DNA. The D gene is left open where the match is weak. Not all rows give a size; the values are once, few, many and, for expanded clones, a class.

v_gene: TRBV30
j_gene: TRBJ2-1
d_gene: TRBD2
abundance: few
CDR3aa: CAWSTSGGEQFF
CDR3nt: TGTGCCTGGAGTACGAGCGGGGGTGAGCAGTTCTTC

v_gene: TRBV2
j_gene: TRBJ1-5
d_gene: .
abundance: .
CDR3aa: CASSPWGGSNQPQHF
CDR3nt: TGTGCCAGCAGTCCATGGGGGGGTAGCAATCAGCCCCAGCATTTT

v_gene: TRBV5-6
j_gene: TRBJ1-6
d_gene: TRBD1
abundance: .
CDR3aa: CASSLKGASYNSPLHF
CDR3nt: TGTGCCAGCAGCCTAAAGGGGGCTAGCTATAATTCACCCCTCCACTTT

v_gene: TRBV7-2
j_gene: TRBJ1-5
d_gene: TRBD1
abundance: .
CDR3aa: CASSLAGQGGNQPQHF
CDR3nt: TGTGCCAGCAGCTTAGCGGGACAGGGGGGCAATCAGCCCCAGCATTTT

v_gene: TRBV15
j_gene: TRBJ1-2
d_gene: .
abundance: .
CDR3aa: CATSDEDRNYNYGYTF
CDR3nt: TGTGCCACCAGCGACGAGGACAGAAATTATAACTATGGCTACACCTTC

v_gene: TRBV28
j_gene: TRBJ1-4
d_gene: .
abundance: .
CDR3aa: CASTEQTTNEKLFF
CDR3nt: TGTGCCAGCACCGAACAGACAACTAATGAAAAACTGTTTTTT

v_gene: TRBV4-1
j_gene: TRBJ1-2
d_gene: TRBD1
abundance: .
CDR3aa: CASSQDTGGVYGYTF
CDR3nt: TGCGCCAGCAGCCAAGATACAGGGGGCGTTTATGGCTACACCTTC

v_gene: TRBV19
j_gene: TRBJ1-2
d_gene: TRBD1
abundance: .
CDR3aa: CASSPGTGRNYGYTF
CDR3nt: TGTGCCAGTAGTCCAGGGACAGGGCGAAACTATGGCTACACCTTC

v_gene: TRBV20-1
j_gene: TRBJ1-6
d_gene: .
abundance: .
CDR3aa: CSASRFAHKSDSPLHF
CDR3nt: TGCAGTGCTAGTCGGTTTGCTCATAAGTCTGATTCACCCCTCCACTTT

v_gene: TRBV6-5
j_gene: TRBJ2-2
d_gene: .
abundance: few
CDR3aa: CASQRTDTGELFF
CDR3nt: TGTGCCAGCCAAAGGACAGATACCGGGGAGCTGTTTTTT

v_gene: TRBV27
j_gene: TRBJ2-1
d_gene: TRBD2
abundance: .
CDR3aa: CASSSVGIPGLAGANEQFF
CDR3nt: TGTGCCAGCAGCTCTGTGGGAATACCAGGACTAGCGGGAGCCAATGAGCAGTTCTTC

v_gene: TRBV11-3
j_gene: TRBJ1-1
d_gene: TRBD1
abundance: .
CDR3aa: CASSPRQGRTEAFF
CDR3nt: TGTGCCAGCAGCCCGCGACAGGGAAGGACTGAAGCTTTCTTT

v_gene: TRBV9
j_gene: TRBJ2-1
d_gene: TRBD2
abundance: few
CDR3aa: CASSPTSGTYPGRFF
CDR3nt: TGTGCCAGCAGCCCGACTAGCGGGACCTACCCAGGGAGGTTCTTC

v_gene: TRBV12-3/TRBV12-4
j_gene: TRBJ1-2
d_gene: .
abundance: .
CDR3aa: CASRNEKNYGYTF
CDR3nt: TGTGCCAGCAGAAACGAGAAGAACTATGGCTACACCTTC

v_gene: TRBV14
j_gene: TRBJ2-3
d_gene: TRBD2
abundance: .
CDR3aa: CASSPGLAAVTDTQYF
CDR3nt: TGTGCCAGCAGCCCGGGACTAGCGGCGGTCACAGATACGCAGTATTTT

v_gene: TRBV11-2
j_gene: TRBJ1-4
d_gene: TRBD1
abundance: once
CDR3aa: CASSSLVPGQGREKLFF
CDR3nt: TGTGCCAGCAGCTCACTTGTCCCGGGACAGGGGAGAGAAAAACTGTTTTTT

v_gene: TRBV14
j_gene: TRBJ2-7
d_gene: .
abundance: many
CDR3aa: CASSDPGSGTSSYEQYF
CDR3nt: TGTGCCAGCAGCGATCCAGGAAGCGGGACAAGCTCCTACGAGCAGTACTTC

v_gene: TRBV19
j_gene: TRBJ2-5
d_gene: TRBD2
abundance: .
CDR3aa: CASSSRWASGRRGLETQYF
CDR3nt: TGTGCCAGTAGCTCCAGGTGGGCCAGCGGGAGAAGGGGTTTGGAGACCCAGTACTTC

v_gene: TRBV10-3
j_gene: TRBJ2-7
d_gene: TRBD1
abundance: once
CDR3aa: CAIRTGDYEQYF
CDR3nt: TGTGCCATTCGGACAGGCGATTACGAGCAGTACTTC

v_gene: TRBV12-3/TRBV12-4
j_gene: TRBJ1-5
d_gene: .
abundance: .
CDR3aa: CASSPTGFQPQHF
CDR3nt: TGTGCCAGCAGCCCTACAGGGTTCCAGCCCCAGCATTTT

v_gene: TRBV28
j_gene: TRBJ1-2
d_gene: .
abundance: .
CDR3aa: CASRPGELGYGYTF
CDR3nt: TGTGCCAGCAGACCAGGGGAGCTGGGCTATGGCTACACCTTC

v_gene: TRBV3-1/TRBV3-2
j_gene: TRBJ1-2
d_gene: .
abundance: .
CDR3aa: CASSQGGNYGYTF
CDR3nt: TGTGCCAGCAGCCAAGGGGGCAACTATGGCTACACCTTC

v_gene: TRBV30
j_gene: TRBJ1-1
d_gene: .
abundance: .
CDR3aa: CAWSGGLEAFF
CDR3nt: TGTGCCTGGAGTGGAGGGCTTGAAGCTTTCTTT

v_gene: TRBV9
j_gene: TRBJ2-7
d_gene: TRBD1
abundance: .
CDR3aa: CASSVQGASSYEQYF
CDR3nt: TGTGCCAGCAGCGTCCAGGGGGCGAGCTCCTACGAGCAGTACTTC

v_gene: TRBV28
j_gene: TRBJ1-2
d_gene: .
abundance: few
CDR3aa: CASSLLQGYTF
CDR3nt: TGTGCCAGCAGTTTGTTACAGGGCTACACCTTC

v_gene: TRBV18
j_gene: TRBJ2-7
d_gene: TRBD2
abundance: .
CDR3aa: CASSPVAGSSYEQYF
CDR3nt: TGTGCCAGCTCACCTGTAGCGGGATCATCCTACGAGCAGTACTTC

v_gene: TRBV11-3
j_gene: TRBJ1-2
d_gene: TRBD1
abundance: .
CDR3aa: CASSPRGTGPHGYTF
CDR3nt: TGTGCCAGCAGCCCGCGGGGGACAGGGCCCCATGGCTACACCTTC

v_gene: TRBV7-9
j_gene: TRBJ1-1
d_gene: .
abundance: once
CDR3aa: CASSLWAGLNTEAFF
CDR3nt: TGTGCCAGCAGCTTATGGGCAGGGTTGAACACTGAAGCTTTCTTT

v_gene: TRBV4-1
j_gene: TRBJ1-2
d_gene: TRBD1
abundance: .
CDR3aa: CASSYPGTGITGYTF
CDR3nt: TGCGCCAGCAGCTATCCAGGGACAGGGATCACTGGCTACACCTTC

v_gene: TRBV20-1
j_gene: TRBJ2-1
d_gene: .
abundance: .
CDR3aa: CSAKPGNEQFF
CDR3nt: TGCAGTGCTAAACCAGGCAATGAGCAGTTCTTC

v_gene: TRBV10-3
j_gene: TRBJ1-1
d_gene: TRBD1
abundance: .
CDR3aa: CAISDRDRGRTEAFF
CDR3nt: TGTGCCATCAGTGACCGGGACAGGGGGCGAACTGAAGCTTTCTTT

v_gene: TRBV7-2
j_gene: TRBJ2-1
d_gene: TRBD2
abundance: .
CDR3aa: CASSWTSGRRNNEQFF
CDR3nt: TGTGCCAGCAGCTGGACTAGCGGGAGAAGAAACAATGAGCAGTTCTTC

v_gene: TRBV6-5
j_gene: TRBJ2-7
d_gene: .
abundance: .
CDR3aa: CASSYAPGQTYEQYF
CDR3nt: TGTGCCAGCAGTTACGCTCCGGGACAAACCTACGAGCAGTACTTC

v_gene: TRBV19
j_gene: TRBJ2-1
d_gene: TRBD2
abundance: .
CDR3aa: CASRGLAEGSYNEQFF
CDR3nt: TGTGCCAGTAGGGGACTAGCGGAGGGCTCCTACAATGAGCAGTTCTTC

v_gene: TRBV4-1
j_gene: TRBJ2-1
d_gene: TRBD1
abundance: .
CDR3aa: CASSRMIGDRGPLRNEQFF
CDR3nt: TGCGCCAGCAGCCGAATGATTGGGGACAGGGGGCCCCTCCGCAATGAGCAGTTCTTC